The rows below give T cell receptor beta chains drawn from one sample of a study of blood T cell repertoires in COVID-19. Produced via immunoSEQ multiplex PCR; TCRdb's table is partial and in-frame only. Among about 190,000 clones, about 86% were seen once, and the ten largest hold under 15%. Sample: peripheral blood. The receptors originated from a man younger than 45 with active or convalescent COVID-19. CDR3s include the opening cysteine and the closing phenylalanine or tryptophan. The D gene is left open where the match is weak. Only part of the rows carry a size: once, few, many, or a class if the clone is expanded.

clone size: .; J gene: TRBJ1-2; D gene: .; CDR3 length: 13; V gene: TRBV19; CDR3 DNA: TGTGCCAGTACGTTCGGACAGAACTATGGCTACACCTTC; CDR3 protein: CASTFGQNYGYTF
clone size: .; J gene: TRBJ2-5; D gene: TRBD2; CDR3 length: 16; V gene: TRBV9; CDR3 DNA: TGTGCCAGCAGCGCCCGACTAGCGGGGGGCGGGGAGACCCAGTACTTC; CDR3 protein: CASSARLAGGGETQYF
clone size: once; J gene: TRBJ2-3; D gene: .; CDR3 length: 15; V gene: TRBV24-1; CDR3 DNA: TGTGCCACCAGTGATTTATGGCAGGGCACAGATACGCAGTATTTT; CDR3 protein: CATSDLWQGTDTQYF
clone size: once; J gene: TRBJ1-1; D gene: .; CDR3 length: 13; V gene: TRBV30; CDR3 DNA: TGTGCCTGGAGTGTACGGGAGGTCACTGAAGCTTTCTTT; CDR3 protein: CAWSVREVTEAFF
clone size: .; J gene: TRBJ2-3; D gene: .; CDR3 length: 15; V gene: TRBV5-1; CDR3 DNA: TGCGCCAGCAGCTTGGGGGACTCGTACACAGATACGCAGTATTTT; CDR3 protein: CASSLGDSYTDTQYF
clone size: few; J gene: TRBJ1-3; D gene: .; CDR3 length: 15; V gene: TRBV6-2/TRBV6-3; CDR3 DNA: TGTGCCAGCAGTTACTCATCGGCAGGGGGAAACACCATATATTTT; CDR3 protein: CASSYSSAGGNTIYF
clone size: .; J gene: TRBJ1-2; D gene: .; CDR3 length: 12; V gene: TRBV6-2/TRBV6-3; CDR3 DNA: TGTGCCAGCAGCTCACCTTCGAGTGGCTACACCTTC; CDR3 protein: CASSSPSSGYTF
clone size: .; J gene: TRBJ2-7; D gene: TRBD1; CDR3 length: 15; V gene: TRBV2; CDR3 DNA: TGTGCCAGCAGTGAACTGAGGGCACAGGGGGCCGAGCAGTACTTC; CDR3 protein: CASSELRAQGAEQYF
clone size: .; J gene: TRBJ1-1; D gene: .; CDR3 length: 13; V gene: TRBV9; CDR3 DNA: TGTGCCAGCAGCGTAGACGGCGGGGCTGAAGCTTTCTTT; CDR3 protein: CASSVDGGAEAFF
clone size: few; J gene: TRBJ2-2; D gene: TRBD2; CDR3 length: 16; V gene: TRBV13; CDR3 DNA: TGTGCCAGCACCCAGCTAGCGGGGGGGAACACCGGGGAGCTGTTTTTT; CDR3 protein: CASTQLAGGNTGELFF
clone size: .; J gene: TRBJ2-7; D gene: TRBD2; CDR3 length: 16; V gene: TRBV6-2/TRBV6-3; CDR3 DNA: TGTGCCAGCAGTTACCCCGCGGCTAGCGGCTCCTACGAGCAGTACTTC; CDR3 protein: CASSYPAASGSYEQYF
clone size: few; J gene: TRBJ1-1; D gene: .; CDR3 length: 16; V gene: TRBV5-5; CDR3 DNA: TGTGCCAGCAGCTTGGTCCCGCGGGGTATGAACACTGAAGCTTTCTTT; CDR3 protein: CASSLVPRGMNTEAFF
clone size: .; J gene: TRBJ2-7; D gene: .; CDR3 length: 11; V gene: TRBV12-3/TRBV12-4; CDR3 DNA: TGTGCCAGCAGTCCGTCCTACGAGCAGTACTTC; CDR3 protein: CASSPSYEQYF
clone size: few; J gene: TRBJ2-1; D gene: TRBD1; CDR3 length: 14; V gene: TRBV6-5; CDR3 DNA: TGTGCCAGCAGAGGACAGGGACAGGGCAATGAGCAGTTCTTC; CDR3 protein: CASRGQGQGNEQFF
clone size: .; J gene: TRBJ1-1; D gene: .; CDR3 length: 14; V gene: TRBV4-1; CDR3 DNA: TGCGCCAGCAGACCCGGACAGCCGAACACTGAAGCTTTCTTT; CDR3 protein: CASRPGQPNTEAFF
clone size: few; J gene: TRBJ2-7; D gene: TRBD2; CDR3 length: 18; V gene: TRBV27; CDR3 DNA: TGTGCCAGCAGTTTATCGAAGCTAGCGGGCGCAAACTCCTACGAGCAGTACTTC; CDR3 protein: CASSLSKLAGANSYEQYF
clone size: .; J gene: TRBJ1-5; D gene: .; CDR3 length: 15; V gene: TRBV6-5; CDR3 DNA: TGTGCCAGCCACGTACGGGAAGATAGCAATCAGCCCCAGCATTTT; CDR3 protein: CASHVREDSNQPQHF
clone size: once; J gene: TRBJ2-7; D gene: .; CDR3 length: 12; V gene: TRBV24-1; CDR3 DNA: TGTGCCACCAGTGATGCGAAATCCGAGCAGTACTTC; CDR3 protein: CATSDAKSEQYF
clone size: once; J gene: TRBJ2-5; D gene: .; CDR3 length: 13; V gene: TRBV7-6; CDR3 DNA: TGTGCCAGCAGCTTATCCGAGGGAGAGACCCAGTACTTC; CDR3 protein: CASSLSEGETQYF
clone size: once; J gene: TRBJ1-4; D gene: .; CDR3 length: 13; V gene: TRBV10-3; CDR3 DNA: TGTGCCATTTCGGACAGACTAAATGAAAAACTGTTTTTT; CDR3 protein: CAISDRLNEKLFF
clone size: .; J gene: TRBJ1-2; D gene: .; CDR3 length: 14; V gene: TRBV11-2; CDR3 DNA: TGTGCCAGCAGCTTAGCTACAGGAGTCTATGGCTACACCTTC; CDR3 protein: CASSLATGVYGYTF
clone size: .; J gene: TRBJ1-4; D gene: .; CDR3 length: 14; V gene: TRBV6-5; CDR3 DNA: TGTGCCAGCTCTAACCCCCCCACTAATGAAAAACTGTTTTTT; CDR3 protein: CASSNPPTNEKLFF
clone size: .; J gene: TRBJ2-1; D gene: TRBD2; CDR3 length: 20; V gene: TRBV27; CDR3 DNA: TGTGCCAGCAGTCCCCGACTAGCGGGGGGGCCTACACGCGGCTACAATGAGCAGTTCTTC; CDR3 protein: CASSPRLAGGPTRGYNEQFF
clone size: .; J gene: TRBJ2-1; D gene: TRBD2; CDR3 length: 18; V gene: TRBV14; CDR3 DNA: TGTGCCAGCAGCCGCCTAACGTCTCGACTAGCGGGAGGGCATGAGCAGTTCTTC; CDR3 protein: CASSRLTSRLAGGHEQFF
clone size: once; J gene: TRBJ2-1; D gene: .; CDR3 length: 14; V gene: TRBV7-2; CDR3 DNA: TGTGCCAGCAGCTTAGGGTTGGGGCACAATGAGCAGTTCTTC; CDR3 protein: CASSLGLGHNEQFF
clone size: .; J gene: TRBJ2-5; D gene: .; CDR3 length: 15; V gene: TRBV5-4; CDR3 DNA: TGTGCCAGCACCTCAAGCTGGGGGGTTCAAGAGACCCAGTACTTC; CDR3 protein: CASTSSWGVQETQYF
clone size: .; J gene: TRBJ1-3; D gene: .; CDR3 length: 14; V gene: TRBV30; CDR3 DNA: TGTGCCTGGAGTGTACAGAGCTCTGGAAACACCATATATTTT; CDR3 protein: CAWSVQSSGNTIYF
clone size: .; J gene: TRBJ1-2; D gene: TRBD1; CDR3 length: 14; V gene: TRBV19; CDR3 DNA: TGTGCCAGTAGTGTACAGGGGGCTCTAGATGGCTACACCTTC; CDR3 protein: CASSVQGALDGYTF
clone size: .; J gene: TRBJ2-2; D gene: .; CDR3 length: 14; V gene: TRBV30; CDR3 DNA: TGTGCCTGGAGTACCGGGACAAACACCGGGGAGCTGTTTTTT; CDR3 protein: CAWSTGTNTGELFF
clone size: once; J gene: TRBJ1-1; D gene: .; CDR3 length: 13; V gene: TRBV15; CDR3 DNA: TGTGCCACCAGCAGAGAACAGGGAACTGAAGCTTTCTTT; CDR3 protein: CATSREQGTEAFF
clone size: few; J gene: TRBJ2-3; D gene: TRBD2; CDR3 length: 18; V gene: TRBV4-3; CDR3 DNA: TGCGCCAGCAGCCAAGAGGGGCTAGCGGGAGGAGCGACAGATACGCAGTATTTT; CDR3 protein: CASSQEGLAGGATDTQYF
clone size: .; J gene: TRBJ1-5; D gene: .; CDR3 length: 16; V gene: TRBV7-6; CDR3 DNA: TGTGCCAGCAGCCCGTCCGAAGGGGGGGGCAATCAGCCCCAGCATTTT; CDR3 protein: CASSPSEGGGNQPQHF
clone size: .; J gene: TRBJ1-4; D gene: TRBD1; CDR3 length: 17; V gene: TRBV7-2; CDR3 DNA: TGTGCCAGCAGCGAGGGACAGGGTTATTGGGCTAATGAAAAACTGTTTTTT; CDR3 protein: CASSEGQGYWANEKLFF
clone size: once; J gene: TRBJ1-5; D gene: .; CDR3 length: 12; V gene: TRBV24-1; CDR3 DNA: TGTGCCACCAGTGACGCAGACAGAGCCCAGCATTTT; CDR3 protein: CATSDADRAQHF
clone size: .; J gene: TRBJ1-5; D gene: .; CDR3 length: 17; V gene: TRBV30; CDR3 DNA: TGTGCCTGGAGCGATGGTACAGACAGCCCCGGCAATCAGCCCCAGCATTTT; CDR3 protein: CAWSDGTDSPGNQPQHF
clone size: .; J gene: TRBJ1-1; D gene: .; CDR3 length: 14; V gene: TRBV7-2; CDR3 DNA: TGTGCCAGCAGCTTGACCCGGGGAAGCACTGAAGCTTTCTTT; CDR3 protein: CASSLTRGSTEAFF
clone size: .; J gene: TRBJ2-1; D gene: .; CDR3 length: 14; V gene: TRBV6-5; CDR3 DNA: TGTGCCAGCAGTTACTCGCGGGACTACAATGAGCAGTTCTTC; CDR3 protein: CASSYSRDYNEQFF
clone size: .; J gene: TRBJ2-1; D gene: .; CDR3 length: 13; V gene: TRBV25-1; CDR3 DNA: TGTGCCAGCAGTAGGAGGCAGGCGGGTGAGCAGTTCTTC; CDR3 protein: CASSRRQAGEQFF
clone size: .; J gene: TRBJ1-5; D gene: .; CDR3 length: 15; V gene: TRBV25-1; CDR3 DNA: TGTGCCAGCAGTGAATCCGGTTTTAGCAATCAGCCCCAGCATTTT; CDR3 protein: CASSESGFSNQPQHF
clone size: .; J gene: TRBJ1-2; D gene: .; CDR3 length: 15; V gene: TRBV6-5; CDR3 DNA: TGTGCCAGCAGTTACAGTTCGGGACTGAAATATGGCTACACCTTC; CDR3 protein: CASSYSSGLKYGYTF
clone size: .; J gene: TRBJ2-1; D gene: TRBD2; CDR3 length: 16; V gene: TRBV24-1; CDR3 DNA: TGTGCCACCAGTGAGGTCCCTAGCGGGAAAAACAATGAGCAGTTCTTC; CDR3 protein: CATSEVPSGKNNEQFF
clone size: .; J gene: TRBJ1-2; D gene: .; CDR3 length: 16; V gene: TRBV4-2; CDR3 DNA: TGTGCCAGCAGCCAAGATTTTTTAGGGGCCCTTTATGACTACACCTTC; CDR3 protein: CASSQDFLGALYDYTF
clone size: .; J gene: TRBJ1-1; D gene: TRBD1; CDR3 length: 14; V gene: TRBV19; CDR3 DNA: TGTGCCAGTGCCGGCGACAGGGGATGGACTGAAGCTTTCTTT; CDR3 protein: CASAGDRGWTEAFF
clone size: .; J gene: TRBJ1-6; D gene: .; CDR3 length: 15; V gene: TRBV14; CDR3 DNA: TGTGCCAGCAGCCAATTACAGGGTACTAATTCACCCCTCCACTTT; CDR3 protein: CASSQLQGTNSPLHF
clone size: .; J gene: TRBJ1-6; D gene: .; CDR3 length: 18; V gene: TRBV11-2; CDR3 DNA: TGTGCCAGCAGCCCTACAAGACGGACACGTGGCTATAATTCACCCCTCCACTTT; CDR3 protein: CASSPTRRTRGYNSPLHF
clone size: once; J gene: TRBJ2-3; D gene: .; CDR3 length: 15; V gene: TRBV28; CDR3 DNA: TGTGCCAGCAGTTTATCCTGGGCCCGCACAGATACGCAGTATTTT; CDR3 protein: CASSLSWARTDTQYF
clone size: .; J gene: TRBJ1-6; D gene: TRBD1; CDR3 length: 16; V gene: TRBV5-4; CDR3 DNA: TGTGCCAGCAGCCCTAGGACAGGGGATGAGGGTTCACCCCTCCACTTT; CDR3 protein: CASSPRTGDEGSPLHF
clone size: .; J gene: TRBJ1-2; D gene: .; CDR3 length: 11; V gene: TRBV30; CDR3 DNA: TGTGCCTGGAGTGTACAGGGAGGCTACACCTTC; CDR3 protein: CAWSVQGGYTF
clone size: .; J gene: TRBJ1-5; D gene: .; CDR3 length: 14; V gene: TRBV2; CDR3 DNA: TGTGCCAGCAGCGTTGACGGGGGAGGGCAGCCCCAGCATTTT; CDR3 protein: CASSVDGGGQPQHF
clone size: .; J gene: TRBJ2-5; D gene: .; CDR3 length: 16; V gene: TRBV14; CDR3 DNA: TGTGCCAGCAGTCTAGGCGCGAGGACACTCCAAGAGACCCAGTACTTC; CDR3 protein: CASSLGARTLQETQYF
clone size: .; J gene: TRBJ2-1; D gene: .; CDR3 length: 17; V gene: TRBV14; CDR3 DNA: TGTGCCAGCAGCCAAGACGCCGGAGCCCAGTGGAACAATGAGCAGTTCTTC; CDR3 protein: CASSQDAGAQWNNEQFF
clone size: .; J gene: TRBJ2-1; D gene: TRBD1; CDR3 length: 15; V gene: TRBV28; CDR3 DNA: TGTGCCAGCAGTTTACGGACAGGGTACTACAATGAGCAGTTCTTC; CDR3 protein: CASSLRTGYYNEQFF
clone size: .; J gene: TRBJ2-5; D gene: .; CDR3 length: 12; V gene: TRBV7-9; CDR3 DNA: TGTGCCAGCAGCTTAGTGAGTGAGACCCAGTACTTC; CDR3 protein: CASSLVSETQYF